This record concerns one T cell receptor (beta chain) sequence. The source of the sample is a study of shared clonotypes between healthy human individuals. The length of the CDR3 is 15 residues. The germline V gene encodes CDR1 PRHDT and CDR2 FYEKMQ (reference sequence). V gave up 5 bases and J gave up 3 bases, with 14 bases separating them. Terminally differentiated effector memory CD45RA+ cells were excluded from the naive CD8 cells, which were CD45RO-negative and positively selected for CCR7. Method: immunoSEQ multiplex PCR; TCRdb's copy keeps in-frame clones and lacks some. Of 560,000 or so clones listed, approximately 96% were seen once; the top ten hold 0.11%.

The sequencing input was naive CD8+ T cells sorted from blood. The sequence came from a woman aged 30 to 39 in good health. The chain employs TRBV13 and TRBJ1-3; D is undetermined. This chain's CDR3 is CASSGLWESGNTIYF. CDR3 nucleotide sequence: TGTGCCAGCAGCGGTCTTTGGGAGAGTGGAAACACCATATATTTT.